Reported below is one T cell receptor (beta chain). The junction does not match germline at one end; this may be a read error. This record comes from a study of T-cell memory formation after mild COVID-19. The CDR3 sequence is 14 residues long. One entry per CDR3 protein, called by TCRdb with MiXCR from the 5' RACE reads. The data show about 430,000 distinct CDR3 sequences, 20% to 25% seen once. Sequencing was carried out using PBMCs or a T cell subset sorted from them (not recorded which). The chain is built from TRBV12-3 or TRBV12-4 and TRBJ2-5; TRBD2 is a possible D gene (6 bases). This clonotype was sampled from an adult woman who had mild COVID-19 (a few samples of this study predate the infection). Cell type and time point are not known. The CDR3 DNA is TGCGCCAGCAGCCCTGCCGGAGGGGCCGAGACCCAGTACTTC. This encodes CASSPAGGAETQYF.